This T cell receptor beta chain came from a study of blood T cell repertoires in COVID-19. Study-wide context: The samples span acute and convalescent COVID-19 from the United States, Italy and Spain. The analysed material was cDNA or gDNA that came from T cells, B-cell-depleted T cells, or PBMCs.

In the original analysis: Estimation of nucleated cell counts was performed using reference gene primer amplification. Clones were sequenced by immunoSEQ multiplex PCR, and TCRdb holds only the in-frame ones, with some missing. That table is the source of V, J and clone size, and D and trimming were worked out from the DNA. The data show roughly 200,000 clones, more than 70% seen once. Trimming took off 6 bases at V and 1 base at J, with 4 bases between the two ends. The CDR3 has 13 amino acids. Input material: peripheral blood. The source of this sequence is a middle-aged man with active or convalescent COVID-19. This chain connects TRBV12-3 or TRBV12-4 to TRBJ1-6; D unresolved. The CDR3 protein is CASRESYNSPLHF. CDR3 DNA: TGTGCCAGCAGAGAGTCCTATAATTCACCCCTCCACTTT.